These T cell receptor beta chains were read from a single sample in a study. TCRdb called the RT-PCR reads again in MiXCR, with one record for every CDR3 protein. The sample carries more than 600,000 distinct CDR3 sequences, 14% recorded once. Sequencing was done on a sample of memory CD4+ T cells from blood. These receptors were obtained from a female donor in good health, serving as a healthy control. Both conserved end residues are part of each CDR3. The D gene is left open where the match is weak. Size values are once, few and many counts, or a class for expanded clones, and some rows have none.

14	TRBV10-3	TRBJ2-5	many	.	CAISESIVEKTQYF	TGTGCCATCAGTGAGTCGATCGTTGAAAAGACCCAGTACTTC
12	TRBV29-1	TRBJ1-1	many	.	CSVGRLNTEAFF	TGCAGCGTCGGACGGCTGAACACTGAAGCTTTCTTT
13	TRBV7-2	TRBJ1-2	.	.	CASSPFSGGGYTF	TGTGCCAGCAGCCCTTTCTCGGGGGGAGGCTACACCTTC
16	TRBV5-6	TRBJ2-2	many	.	CASMVYGRAVHWELFF	TGTGCCAGCATGGTGTATGGCAGGGCGGTTCACTGGGAGCTGTTTTTT
14	TRBV6-2/TRBV6-3	TRBJ1-1	.	.	CASRAGGLPNEAFF	TGTGCCAGCAGAGCCGGGGGACTACCGAATGAAGCTTTCTTT
14	TRBV20-1	TRBJ1-1	few	TRBD1	CSAPWNRGNTEAFF	TGCAGTGCCCCCTGGAACAGGGGGAACACTGAAGCTTTCTTT
13	TRBV10-3	TRBJ1-2	few	.	CAISEFDSRGYTF	TGTGCCATCAGTGAGTTTGACTCCAGAGGCTACACCTTC
14	TRBV4-3	TRBJ1-6	few	.	CASSQDSVGSPLHF	TGCGCCAGCAGCCAAGATTCCGTCGGTTCACCCCTCCACTTT
14	TRBV3-1	TRBJ1-2	.	.	CASSLRVGNYGYTF	TGTGCCAGCAGCCTCAGGGTAGGCAACTATGGCTACACCTTC
16	TRBV5-4	TRBJ2-5	few	TRBD2	CASSSTSGGYQETQYF	TGTGCCAGCAGCTCGACTAGCGGGGGGTACCAAGAGACCCAGTACTTC
18	TRBV27	TRBJ1-6	few	TRBD1	CASSLSPSTGARGSPLHF	TGTGCCAGCAGTTTATCTCCCTCTACAGGGGCCAGGGGTTCACCCCTCCACTTT
13	TRBV6-2/TRBV6-3	TRBJ1-3	.	TRBD1	CASTRTGLNTIYF	TGTGCCAGCACCCGGACAGGCCTAAACACCATATATTTT
14	TRBV6-5	TRBJ1-1	few	TRBD1	CASLRDRANTEAFF	TGTGCCAGCCTCAGGGACAGGGCGAACACTGAAGCTTTCTTT
18	TRBV3-1	TRBJ1-3	.	.	CASSSSWGTDASGNTIYF	TGTGCCAGCAGCTCAAGTTGGGGGACGGATGCCTCTGGAAACACCATATATTTT
15	TRBV9	TRBJ2-7	few	.	CASSPGVDPFAEQYF	TGTGCCAGCAGCCCAGGGGTGGACCCCTTTGCCGAGCAGTACTTC
12	TRBV30	TRBJ2-7	.	.	CAWDRTNYEQYF	TGTGCCTGGGACAGAACCAACTACGAGCAGTACTTC
11	TRBV7-9	TRBJ2-7	many	.	CASSLVVEQYF	TGTGCCAGCAGCTTAGTAGTTGAGCAGTACTTC
13	TRBV20-1	TRBJ2-7	few	.	CSARDYVSYEQYF	TGCAGTGCTAGAGATTACGTTTCCTACGAGCAGTACTTC
14	TRBV20-1	TRBJ2-1	many	.	CSARWGVSYNEQFF	TGCAGTGCTAGGTGGGGGGTTTCCTACAATGAGCAGTTCTTC
13	TRBV30	TRBJ2-7	.	TRBD2	CAWSVVAGGEQYF	TGTGCCTGGAGTGTGGTAGCGGGAGGCGAGCAGTACTTC
15	TRBV12-3/TRBV12-4	TRBJ1-6	few	TRBD1	CASSLRQGIGSPLHF	TGTGCCAGCAGCCTCCGACAGGGGATAGGGTCACCCCTCCACTTT
14	TRBV12-3/TRBV12-4	TRBJ2-1	.	.	CASSFGESGYEQFF	TGTGCCAGCAGCTTCGGGGAATCGGGATATGAGCAGTTCTTC
13	TRBV6-5	TRBJ1-5	many	TRBD1	CASSTTGSQPQHF	TGTGCCAGCAGTACGACAGGGAGTCAGCCCCAGCATTTT
13	TRBV20-1	TRBJ2-1	.	.	CSARPAGNNEQFF	TGCAGTGCTAGACCGGCGGGGAACAATGAGCAGTTCTTC
14	TRBV9	TRBJ2-2	many	.	CASSLGPATGELFF	TGTGCCAGCAGCCTTGGACCTGCCACCGGGGAGCTGTTTTTT
15	TRBV4-1	TRBJ2-1	.	TRBD1	CASSQGQGPHNEQFF	TGCGCCAGCAGCCAAGGACAGGGGCCCCACAATGAGCAGTTCTTC
14	TRBV4-2	TRBJ2-3	many	TRBD1	CASSQEVSGGTQYF	TGTGCCAGCAGCCAAGAGGTGTCAGGGGGTACGCAGTATTTT
15	TRBV27	TRBJ1-4	.	.	CASSEDGSTNEKLFF	TGTGCCAGCAGTGAAGACGGATCAACTAATGAAAAACTGTTTTTT
17	TRBV19	TRBJ1-2	.	.	CASGIQPGPRDIHGYTF	TGTGCCAGCGGAATTCAACCCGGGCCACGAGACATTCATGGCTACACCTTC
15	TRBV5-1	TRBJ1-3	.	TRBD1	CASKQGDRAGNTIYF	TGCGCCAGCAAACAGGGGGACCGGGCTGGAAACACCATATATTTT
16	TRBV6-5	TRBJ2-5	many	.	CASLARGAGALETQYF	TGTGCCAGCCTTGCTAGAGGGGCAGGAGCGTTGGAGACCCAGTACTTC
13	TRBV4-1	TRBJ1-2	.	.	CASSQGEAHGYTF	TGCGCCAGCAGCCAAGGGGAGGCTCATGGCTACACCTTC
15	TRBV5-1	TRBJ1-3	.	.	CASSLEGSVGNTIYF	TGCGCCAGCAGCTTGGAAGGGTCTGTTGGAAACACCATATATTTT
15	TRBV28	TRBJ2-1	.	.	CASSPEPTRSNEQFF	TGTGCCAGCAGCCCTGAACCTACTAGAAGCAATGAGCAGTTCTTC
16	TRBV2	TRBJ2-1	.	TRBD2	CASRPPASGAYNEQFF	TGTGCCAGCAGGCCCCCGGCTAGCGGGGCCTACAATGAGCAGTTCTTC
19	TRBV12-3/TRBV12-4	TRBJ2-1	few	TRBD2	CASTPQWVWREVSYNEQFF	TGTGCCAGCACCCCTCAATGGGTTTGGCGGGAGGTCTCCTACAATGAGCAGTTCTTC
15	TRBV7-2	TRBJ2-1	.	.	CASSFDSGLYNEQFF	TGTGCCAGCAGCTTTGATAGCGGACTATACAATGAGCAGTTCTTC
12	TRBV28	TRBJ2-7	few	.	CASTHVRAEQYF	TGTGCCAGCACCCATGTCAGGGCCGAGCAGTACTTC
14	TRBV20-1	TRBJ1-1	.	.	CSARVQGKNTEAFF	TGCAGTGCTAGAGTGCAGGGGAAGAACACTGAAGCTTTCTTT
15	TRBV30	TRBJ2-7	.	TRBD2	CAWKKGGSEREGEYF	TGTGCCTGGAAAAAAGGGGGATCAGAGCGGGAGGGCGAGTACTTC
14	TRBV10-2	TRBJ1-2	.	TRBD1	CASRRDRASYGYTF	TGCGCCAGCAGAAGGGACAGGGCCTCCTATGGCTACACCTTC
14	TRBV5-1	TRBJ2-2	.	.	CASRTETNTGELFF	TGCGCCAGCCGGACGGAGACGAACACCGGGGAGCTGTTTTTT
14	TRBV6-5	TRBJ2-2	many	.	CASSYSWTEGELFF	TGTGCCAGCAGTTACTCTTGGACCGAAGGGGAGCTGTTTTTT
13	TRBV29-1	TRBJ2-1	.	TRBD2	CSVVGLAGAEQFF	TGCAGCGTTGTAGGACTAGCGGGAGCTGAGCAGTTCTTC
13	TRBV7-3	TRBJ1-1	.	.	CASSRDLWTEAFF	TGTGCCAGCAGCCGGGACTTGTGGACTGAAGCTTTCTTT
14	TRBV10-3	TRBJ2-2	few	TRBD2	CATFGAGDTGELFF	TGTGCCACCTTCGGGGCGGGAGACACCGGGGAGCTGTTTTTT
13	TRBV2	TRBJ1-5	many	.	CASSLPGDQPQHF	TGTGCCAGCAGTCTGCCAGGGGATCAGCCCCAGCATTTT
12	TRBV20-1	TRBJ2-5	few	.	CSARREVETQYF	TGCAGTGCTAGACGCGAGGTGGAGACCCAGTACTTC
14	TRBV7-2	TRBJ1-3	few	.	CASSPTRTANTIYF	TGTGCCAGCAGCCCGACCCGGACTGCAAACACCATATATTTT
16	TRBV28	TRBJ2-1	.	TRBD2	CASRGTSGQAYNEQFF	TGTGCCAGCAGGGGCACTAGCGGACAAGCCTACAATGAGCAGTTCTTC
13	TRBV4-2	TRBJ1-3	few	.	CASSQGHGNTIYF	TGTGCCAGCAGCCAAGGACATGGAAACACCATATATTTT
15	TRBV12-3/TRBV12-4	TRBJ1-2	.	.	CASSSPVGSTYGYTF	TGTGCCAGCAGTTCCCCCGTGGGGAGTACTTATGGCTACACCTTC
13	TRBV7-2	TRBJ2-1	many	TRBD1	CASSPDRVPQQFF	TGTGCCAGCAGCCCCGACAGGGTGCCTCAGCAGTTCTTC